One sample yielded the 19 T cell receptor beta chains listed below, sequenced in a study of shared clonotypes between healthy human individuals. Data came from immunoSEQ multiplex PCR; TCRdb stores just in-frame clones and leaves some out. The sample lists around 1 million clones, more than 75% occurring once. Sequencing used memory CD4+ T cells sorted from blood. The subset denotes: CD45RA-negative fraction. The source of these receptors is a man aged 18 to 35 in good health.

This clone was recorded once. V is TRBV19 and J is TRBJ1-2; TRBD1 is a possible D gene (5 bases). This CDR3 region has 17 residues. Per germline, CDR1 LNHDA and CDR2 SQIVND (reference sequence). V gave up 6 bases and J gave up 4 bases, with 24 bases separating them. The CDR3 sequence: CASRNLVTGVVSYGYTF. CDR3 sequence (DNA): TGTGCCAGTAGGAATTTAGTGACGGGGGTAGTGAGCTATGGCTACACCTTC.

The rearrangement joins TRBV15 to TRBJ2-5; the D gene is possibly TRBD1 (5 bases). The CDR3 covers 15 residues. The V end was cut by 3 bases, the J end by 5 bases, with 16 bases between. CDR1 is LNHNV and CDR2 is YYDKDF in the germline V gene (reference sequence). The CDR3 DNA reads as TGTGCCACCAGCAGCCAGGGTGCATCAAAGGAGACCCAGTACTTC. This encodes CATSSQGASKETQYF.

The chain is built from TRBV7-2 and TRBJ2-1; weak D call: TRBD2 (5 bases). V gave up 4 bases and J gave up 3 bases, with 13 bases separating them. Germline lookup yields CDR1 SGHTA and CDR2 FQGNSA. The CDR3 has 15 amino acids. The CDR3 DNA sequence: TGTGCCAGCAGCTCCAAAACGGGGTACTACAATGAGCAGTTCTTC. Its translation: CASSSKTGYYNEQFF. Drawing the rest from reference TRBV7-2 and TRBJ2-1, the complete variable domain is GAGVSQSPSNKVTEKGKDVELRCDPISGHTALYWYRQSLGQGLEFLIYFQGNSAPDKSGLPSDRFSAERTGGSVSTLTIQRTQQEDSAVYLCASSSKTGYYNEQFFGPGTRLTVL.

The chain joins TRBV19 to TRBJ1-6; D is uncertain. The germline V gene encodes CDR1 LNHDA and CDR2 SQIVND (reference sequence). Trimming removed 5 bases at V and 0 bases at J, with 14 bases between. The CDR3 runs 17 residues. The CDR3 sequence is CASSEGSPSSYNSPLHF. The CDR3 coding sequence is TGTGCCAGTAGTGAGGGATCCCCGAGCTCCTATAATTCACCCCTCCACTTT.

This chain connects TRBV27 to TRBJ1-6; TRBD1 is a possible D gene (5 bases). Germline assignment: CDR1 MNHEY and CDR2 SMNVEV (reference sequence). Trimming left V 5 bases short and J 0 bases short, with 8 bases between. The CDR3 extends over 15 amino acids. CDR3 amino acids: CASSPTGSYNSPLHF. The DNA of the CDR3 is TGTGCCAGCAGTCCAACAGGCTCCTATAATTCACCCCTCCACTTT.

J is TRBJ2-7 and V is TRBV29-1, with TRBD2 identical over 8 bases. This CDR3 has 14 residues. The junction had 9 bases not matched to a gene; V was cut back by 7 bases and J by 1 base. Per germline, CDR1 SQVTM and CDR2 ANQGSEA. In DNA form, the CDR3 reads TGCAGCGCTGTTGACAGCGGGAGATCCTACGAGCAGTACTTC. It specifies CSAVDSGRSYEQYF.

This clone was seen once. The chain couples TRBV2 to TRBJ1-2; tentatively, D is TRBD1 (6 bases). This CDR3 is built from 13 residues. The ends were cut back, 7 bases at V and 5 bases at J, with 14 bases in the middle. Germline CDR1 SNHLY, CDR2 FYNNEI. The DNA of the CDR3 is TGTGCCAGCAAACAGGGACCCCAATATGGCTACACCTTC. Protein: CASKQGPQYGYTF. The full variable domain, its missing parts supplied by reference TRBV2 and TRBJ1-2, is EPEVTQTPSHQVTQMGQEVILRCVPISNHLYFYWYRQILGQKVEFLVSFYNNEISEKSEIFDDQFSVERPDGSNFTLKIRSTKLEDSAMYFCASKQGPQYGYTFGSGTRLTVV.

V is TRBV7-9 and J is TRBJ1-4; unclear D gene. Germline V gives CDR1 SEHNR, CDR2 FQNEAQ (reference sequence). The CDR3 is 13 amino acids. Trimming pared 5 bases from V and 11 bases from J, leaving 15 bases between. The CDR3 DNA sequence: TGTGCCAGCAGCGGCGTTCAATATGGGAAACTGTTTTTT. It encodes CASSGVQYGKLFF. The complete variable domain, with remaining parts taken from reference TRBV7-9 and TRBJ1-4, reads DTGVSQNPRHKITKRGQNVTFRCDPISEHNRLYWYRQTLGQGPEFLTYFQNEAQLEKSRLLSDRFSAERPKGSFSTLEIQRTEQGDSAMYLCASSGVQYGKLFFGSGTQLSVL.

J is TRBJ2-3 and V is TRBV7-6; 8 nucleotides match TRBD2. J gave up 0 bases and V 4 bases, and 3 bases lay outside the gene matches. This CDR3 contains 15 residues. Germline CDR1 and CDR2: SGHVS and FNYEAQ. CDR3 sequence (DNA): TGTGCCAGCAGCTCACTAGCGGAGAGCACAGATACGCAGTATTTT. Translated: CASSSLAESTDTQYF.

J is TRBJ2-3 and V is TRBV4-3; 8 positions match TRBD2. CDR3 length: 17 amino acids. Germline CDR1 LGHNA, CDR2 YSLEER. Trimming took 3 bases from V and 3 from J; bases not matched to a gene: 11. CDR3 sequence (DNA): TGCGCCAGCAGCCACGCGATTAAGCGGGAGTTGACAGATACGCAGTATTTT. It codes for CASSHAIKRELTDTQYF.

The chain carries TRBV5-6 and TRBJ1-1; no clear D gene. This CDR3 is 15 amino acids long. Per germline, CDR1 SGHDT and CDR2 YYEEEE. V gave up 0 bases and J gave up 5 bases, with 14 bases separating them. CDR3 sequence (DNA): TGTGCCAGCAGCTTGGTGGACCGACGAACGACTGAAGCTTTCTTT. The encoded protein is CASSLVDRRTTEAFF.

This clone was seen once. The J gene is TRBJ2-5, the V gene TRBV30; no clear D gene. Germline assignment: CDR1 GTSNPN and CDR2 SVGIG (reference sequence). Trimming left V 2 bases short and J 4 bases short, with 11 bases between. The CDR3 has 13 residues. CDR3 DNA: TGTGCCTGGAGTAGGGCAAATGGAGAGACCCAGTACTTC. Protein sequence: CAWSRANGETQYF.

This clone was detected once. This chain connects TRBV7-9 to TRBJ2-7, with 10 positions matching TRBD2. Unmatched junction bases numbered 5, after V lost 0 bases and J lost 3 bases. The CDR3 consists of 16 residues. CDR1 SEHNR and CDR2 FQNEAQ come from the germline V gene (reference sequence). CDR3 amino acids: CASSLAKTSGNYEQYF. For the CDR3, the DNA is TGTGCCAGCAGCTTAGCGAAAACTAGCGGGAACTACGAGCAGTACTTC.

This chain uses TRBV19 with TRBJ2-1, with 9 nucleotides matching TRBD2. Germline CDR1 LNHDA, CDR2 SQIVND (reference sequence). This CDR3 contains 15 residues. Germline trimming cut 8 bases from V and 2 bases from J; bases unmatched to any gene: 7. CDR3 DNA: TGTGCCAGTCGGGGCGGGAGGGGTACCTACAATGAGCAGTTCTTC. Translating it yields CASRGGRGTYNEQFF.

The V and J genes are TRBV19 and TRBJ1-4; maybe TRBD1 (6 bases). Trimming left V 7 bases short and J 6 bases short, with 15 bases between. The germline CDR1 and CDR2 sequences are LNHDA and SQIVND (reference sequence). The CDR3 sequence is 14 residues long. CDR3 bases: TGTGCCAGTAACAAACAGGGAGGACATGAAAAACTGTTTTTT. The encoded protein is CASNKQGGHEKLFF.

The chain couples TRBV19 to TRBJ2-5; 12 nucleotides align to TRBD1. J gave up 5 bases and V 6 bases, and 7 bases lay outside the gene matches. Per germline, CDR1 LNHDA and CDR2 SQIVND (reference sequence). CDR3 length: 15 residues. CDR3 coding DNA: TGTGCCAGTAGCAGTGGGACAGGGGGCCGGGAGACCCAGTACTTC. Its translation: CASSSGTGGRETQYF.

The chain joins TRBV2 to TRBJ2-3; D is uncertain. The CDR3 consists of 11 residues. The V gene lost 7 bases and the J gene lost 4 bases, with 6 bases spanning the gap. Germline V gene sequence: CDR1 SNHLY, CDR2 FYNNEI. CDR3 DNA: TGTGCCAGCAAATACTCAGATACGCAGTATTTT. It specifies CASKYSDTQYF.

The chain carries TRBV5-6 and TRBJ1-1, with D possibly TRBD1 on 5 matching bases. The CDR3 covers 16 residues. V was shortened by 3 bases and J by 0 bases, with 15 bases between the two germline ends. Germline CDR1 and CDR2: SGHDT and YYEEEE. The CDR3: CASSSVGANMNTEAFF. CDR3 nucleotide sequence: TGTGCCAGCAGCTCGGTCGGGGCAAACATGAACACTGAAGCTTTCTTT.

The V gene is TRBV7-9, the J gene TRBJ1-2; TRBD1 is a possible D gene (5 bases). This CDR3 has 15 residues. Germline V lookup: CDR1 SEHNR, CDR2 FQNEAQ (reference sequence). V was shortened by 1 base and J by 4 bases, with 13 bases between the two germline ends. Here the CDR3 reads CASSLVRDGGYGYTF. The CDR3 nucleotides read TGTGCCAGCAGCTTAGTGAGGGACGGTGGCTATGGCTACACCTTC.